Listed below are T cell receptor beta chains from one sample, sequenced in a study of a mutant IDH1 vaccine in newly diagnosed glioma. The repertoire was sequenced with immunoSEQ multiplex PCR; TCRdb's copy has only in-frame clones and lacks some. Of roughly 35,000 clones listed, about nine tenths are singletons. Sequenced material: PBMCs, taken from a glioma patient treated with radiotherapy, temozolomide or both. The receptors originated from a woman between 35 and 50 years old with glioma. The CDR3 runs from the conserved cysteine through the conserved F or W. A D gene is named only where the DNA matches it firmly. The size of a clone is reported for some rows only, either as once, few or many, or as a class for expanded clones.

V gene,clone size,D gene,J gene,CDR3 length,CDR3 protein,CDR3 DNA
TRBV6-1,few,-,TRBJ2-1,14,CASSDRVENNEQFF,TGTGCCAGCAGTGACAGGGTGGAGAACAATGAGCAGTTCTTC
TRBV23-1,-,-,TRBJ1-5,19,CASSQSLGRGGDSNQPQHF,TGCGCCAGCAGTCAATCCTTGGGAAGAGGCGGTGATAGCAATCAGCCCCAGCATTTT
TRBV13,once,-,TRBJ1-6,14,CASSAYQGNSPLHF,TGTGCCAGCTCCGCGTATCAGGGTAATTCACCCCTCCACTTT
TRBV5-5,-,TRBD1,TRBJ1-1,15,CASSSQGAGVTEAFF,TGTGCCAGCAGCTCCCAGGGGGCAGGGGTCACTGAAGCTTTCTTT
TRBV6-5,-,-,TRBJ2-7,14,CASSYSRGAAEQYF,TGTGCCAGCAGTTACTCGAGGGGGGCGGCCGAGCAGTACTTC
TRBV5-1,-,-,TRBJ1-2,13,CASSRGSTGGPIF,TGCGCCAGCAGCCGGGGGTCGACAGGCGGTCCCATCTTC
TRBV6-6,-,-,TRBJ2-1,12,CASSPSYNEQFF,TGTGCCAGCAGTCCCTCTTACAATGAGCAGTTCTTC
TRBV10-2,-,-,TRBJ1-1,12,CASKGQNTEAFF,TGCGCCAGCAAGGGACAAAACACTGAAGCTTTCTTT
TRBV7-2,-,TRBD1,TRBJ2-2,14,CASSLGTGPGELFF,TGTGCCAGCAGCTTAGGGACAGGGCCTGGGGAGCTGTTTTTT
TRBV5-8,once,-,TRBJ1-5,17,CASSIIGTENSNQPQHF,TGTGCCAGCAGTATCATCGGGACGGAAAATAGCAATCAGCCCCAGCATTTT
TRBV18,few,-,TRBJ2-7,14,CASSQVTGFIEQYF,TGTGCCAGCTCCCAAGTAACAGGGTTCATCGAGCAGTACTTC
TRBV5-1,-,-,TRBJ2-3,11,CASSSTDTQYF,TGCGCCAGCAGCTCCACAGATACGCAGTATTTT
TRBV4-3,once,-,TRBJ2-5,14,CASSLRGPGETQYF,TGCGCCAGCAGCCTACGGGGGCCGGGGGAGACCCAGTACTTC
TRBV6-5,-,TRBD2,TRBJ2-1,15,CASSLTSGRRHEQFF,TGTGCCAGCAGTCTGACTAGCGGGAGGAGGCATGAGCAGTTCTTC
TRBV4-1,-,-,TRBJ1-5,15,CASSLYGRANQPQHF,TGCGCCAGCAGCCTATACGGCAGGGCCAATCAGCCCCAGCATTTT
TRBV6-1,-,-,TRBJ2-2,16,CASSELGLRNTGELFF,TGTGCCAGCAGTGAACTTGGGCTAAGAAACACCGGGGAGCTGTTTTTT